This T cell receptor beta chain emerged from a study of beta chain features in type 1 diabetes. Since all of the isolated RNA was reverse transcribed, expressed TCRB transcripts were what got sequenced. The table came from immunoSEQ multiplex PCR; TCRdb's copy has only in-frame clones and leaves some out. Seen here are 150,000 to 180,000 clones, over 9% observed once, and the top ten hold 0.45% to 0.6%. This clone was detected only a few times. The target antigen is unknown. Study-level findings and limits: Possibly, sequencing cDNA over-represented cells that had high TCR expression levels. Patients with type 1 diabetes carried fewer insertions and had more deletions at their VDJ junctions. Shorter TCRB CDR3s, moderately but significantly so, marked every one of the four CD4+ subsets in Type 1 diabetes patients.

Germline loops: CDR1 MDHEN, CDR2 SYDVKM. The V end was cut by 6 bases, the J end by 3 bases, with 11 bases between. The CDR3 is made up of 13 amino acids. The chain recombines TRBV28 with TRBJ2-5, with a tentative D call TRBD2 (6 bases). The TCR was taken from a man aged 30 to 45 with type 1 diabetes. The sequenced sample consisted of central memory CD4+ T cells from blood. The CDR3 nucleotides are TGTGCCAGCAGACGGGGGTGGGAAGAGACCCAGTACTTC. It codes for CASRRGWEETQYF.